The 17 T cell receptor beta chains in this list originate from one sample, sequenced in a study of human T cells and chemical hapten exposure. Time point in this sample: healthy volunteer bleed at 2 weeks. From whole blood left unfractionated, total RNA was extracted. Via MiXCR, TCRdb re-called the RACE reads, giving one row per CDR3 protein. The top ten hold about 2% of the sample, which has 100,000 to 150,000 distinct CDR3 sequences, about 9% seen once. What was sequenced was whole blood. These TCRs come from a male donor in good health. Some clones in this sample may be carry-over from other donors' samples.

The chain recombines TRBV27 with TRBJ1-2; D is undetermined. V lost 4 bases and J lost 0, with 12 bases in between. The CDR3 is made up of 15 amino acids. Germline V CDR1 and CDR2: MNHEY, SMNVEV (reference sequence). The CDR3 here is CASSSAPNSNYGYTF. CDR3 in DNA: TGTGCCAGCAGTTCGGCTCCAAATTCTAACTATGGCTACACCTTC.

This clonotype was seen a handful of times. This sequence joins TRBV7-3 and TRBJ2-2, with 8 nucleotides matching TRBD1. This CDR3 comprises 15 residues. Per germline, CDR1 SGHTA and CDR2 FQGTGA. V lost 8 bases, J lost 5 bases, and 10 bases stayed unmatched. CDR3 protein: CASGYRTGSTGELFF. CDR3 in DNA: TGTGCCAGCGGCTATAGGACAGGGTCTACCGGGGAGCTGTTTTTT.

Concerning this clonotype itself: This clone may be a read error of a much larger clone one base away. The chain has TRBV28 and TRBJ2-3; 9 bases fit TRBD1. Germline V gene lookup returns CDR1 MDHEN and CDR2 SYDVKM. The CDR3 covers 15 residues. CDR3 protein: CAGSFSTGGPDTQYF. The CDR3 DNA follows: TGTGCCGGCAGTTTTTCAACAGGGGGCCCCGATACGCAGTATTTT.

The chain carries TRBV25-1 and TRBJ2-1; perhaps D is TRBD1 or TRBD2 (6 bases each). CDR3 length: 15 residues. Trimming removed 0 bases from V and 10 bases from J, with 16 bases in between. Germline lookup yields CDR1 MGHDK and CDR2 SYGVNS. Here the CDR3 reads CASSEYRGLGREQFF. In DNA form, the CDR3 reads TGTGCCAGCAGTGAATATCGGGGGCTTGGGAGGGAGCAGTTCTTC.

This clonotype came up many times. V and J are TRBV12-3 or TRBV12-4 and TRBJ1-4; 9 positions agree with TRBD1. The CDR3 has 15 residues. The V gene end was trimmed by 5 bases and the J gene end by 5 bases; junction bases not matched to a gene: 6. CDR3 in DNA: TGTGCCAGCAGTCCCGAGACAGGGGGGAATGAAAAACTGTTTTTT. This codes for CASSPETGGNEKLFF.

This rearrangement joins TRBV2 to TRBJ1-1, with TRBD1 matching 7 bases. J gave up 8 bases and V 0 bases, and 9 bases lay outside the gene matches. The CDR3 spans 15 residues. Germline V lookup: CDR1 SNHLY, CDR2 FYNNEI. The CDR3 sequence: CASSEAGLSTGEAFF. The CDR3 DNA follows: TGTGCCAGCAGTGAAGCGGGACTCTCGACAGGGGAAGCTTTCTTT.

V usage is TRBV10-3 and J usage is TRBJ1-1, with 7 bases lining up with TRBD1. Trimming cost V 2 bases and J 0 bases; bases outside gene matches: 12. Germline CDR1 is ENHRY and CDR2 is SYGVKD. The CDR3 contains 18 residues. In DNA, the CDR3 is TGTGCCATCAGTGAGGGGCCTCCAGGGGGTCACATGAACACTGAAGCTTTCTTT. Translated: CAISEGPPGGHMNTEAFF.

This clonotype appeared a few times. The chain employs TRBV30 and TRBJ2-2; D uncertain. The length of the CDR3 is 15 residues. CDR1 GTSNPN and CDR2 SVGIG come from the germline V gene (reference sequence). Trimming removed 3 bases at V and 2 bases at J, with 13 bases between. The CDR3: CAWSRKQPNTGELFF. The DNA for the CDR3 is TGTGCCTGGAGCAGGAAACAGCCTAACACCGGGGAGCTGTTTTTT.

This clonotype occurred a few times. The rearrangement joins TRBV27 to TRBJ1-1, with 8 bases aligning to TRBD1. CDR1 MNHEY and CDR2 SMNVEV come from the germline V gene (reference sequence). The V segment lost 6 bases and the J segment 5 bases; nucleotides outside the gene matches: 8. The CDR3 sequence is 14 residues long. CDR3: CASRDRGWGTEAFF. The CDR3 bases are TGTGCCAGCAGAGACAGGGGATGGGGAACTGAAGCTTTCTTT.

The rearrangement joins TRBV9 to TRBJ2-4; perhaps TRBD2 as D (5 bases). There are 18 residues in the CDR3. From germline, CDR1 is SGDLS and CDR2 YYNGEE. The ends were cut back, 4 bases at V and 1 base at J, with 21 bases in the middle. CDR3 nucleotides: TGTGCCAGCAGCCCAGATTCATTGGCCCGAGGGGCCAAAAACATTCAGTACTTC. This codes for CASSPDSLARGAKNIQYF.

The chain has TRBV12-3 or TRBV12-4 and TRBJ2-1, with D perhaps TRBD1 (6 bases). V shed 6 bases and J shed 5 bases, with 11 bases lying between them. This CDR3 has 13 residues. The CDR3 protein is CASSRGQNNEQFF. In nucleotides, the CDR3 is TGTGCCAGCAGCCGCGGACAGAACAATGAGCAGTTCTTC.

A few counts support this clonotype. V gene TRBV4-1 combines with J gene TRBJ2-1, with D tentatively TRBD1 or TRBD2 (6 bases each). CDR1 is MGHRA, CDR2 YSYEKL, per germline. The CDR3 is 15 amino acids. Trimming shortened V by 6 bases and J by 2 bases, and 14 bases separated the two germline ends. The CDR3: CASSEGGSTYNEQFF. CDR3 sequence (DNA): TGCGCCAGCAGTGAAGGGGGGAGTACCTACAATGAGCAGTTCTTC.

This clonotype was recorded a few times. V gene TRBV7-2 combines with J gene TRBJ1-2, with D possibly TRBD1 on 6 matching bases. V lost 5 bases and J 4 bases, leaving 17 bases between the germline ends. The CDR3 contains 15 residues. Germline-derived CDR1 and CDR2 are SGHTA and FQGNSA. CDR3 amino acids: CASSPPPPGAYGYTF. CDR3 in DNA: TGTGCCAGCAGCCCCCCCCCGCCAGGGGCCTATGGCTACACCTTC.

This clonotype occurred many times. The V gene is TRBV18, the J gene TRBJ2-7; TRBD1 matches at 7 bases. The CDR3 spans 15 residues. Per the germline V gene, CDR1 is KGHSH and CDR2 is LQKENI. J was trimmed by 1 base and V by 3 bases; bases with no gene match: 6. The CDR3 bases are TGTGCCAGCTCACCCTCAACAGGGGTATCCTACGAGCAGTACTTC. Residues: CASSPSTGVSYEQYF.

J is TRBJ1-5 and V is TRBV19; D is undetermined. The CDR3 is 13 residues long. Germline V gives CDR1 LNHDA, CDR2 SQIVND (reference sequence). V lost 8 bases and J lost 2, with 10 bases in between. The CDR3 DNA sequence: TGTGCCAGTTCGTGGCAGGGCAATCAGCCCCAGCATTTT. Its protein is CASSWQGNQPQHF.

The chain employs TRBV7-2 and TRBJ2-5, with 8 positions matching TRBD2. CDR3 length: 17 amino acids. Germline-derived CDR1 and CDR2 are SGHTA and FQGNSA. V gave up 3 bases and J gave up 0 bases; unmatched junction bases: 9. The CDR3: CASSFSGVGSDQETQYF. Written as DNA, the CDR3 is TGTGCCAGCAGCTTTAGCGGGGTAGGGTCAGACCAAGAGACCCAGTACTTC.

Of note for this clonotype: A much larger clone differs by one base, so this may be a read error. This sequence joins TRBV29-1 and TRBJ1-2; D is uncertain. The V end was cut by 0 bases, the J end by 9 bases, with 11 bases between. The CDR3 is 12 residues long. CDR1 is SQVTM, CDR2 ANQGSEA, per germline. The CDR3 spells CSVEDTDACYTF. The DNA for the CDR3 is TGCAGCGTTGAAGATACGGACGCCTGCTACACCTTC. Full variable domain (remainder filled in from reference TRBV29-1 and TRBJ1-2): SAVISQKPSRDICQRGTSLTIQCQVDSQVTMMFWYRQQPGQSLTLIATANQGSEATYESGFVIDKFPISRPNLTFSTLTVSNMSPEDSSIYLCSVEDTDACYTFGSGTRLTVV.